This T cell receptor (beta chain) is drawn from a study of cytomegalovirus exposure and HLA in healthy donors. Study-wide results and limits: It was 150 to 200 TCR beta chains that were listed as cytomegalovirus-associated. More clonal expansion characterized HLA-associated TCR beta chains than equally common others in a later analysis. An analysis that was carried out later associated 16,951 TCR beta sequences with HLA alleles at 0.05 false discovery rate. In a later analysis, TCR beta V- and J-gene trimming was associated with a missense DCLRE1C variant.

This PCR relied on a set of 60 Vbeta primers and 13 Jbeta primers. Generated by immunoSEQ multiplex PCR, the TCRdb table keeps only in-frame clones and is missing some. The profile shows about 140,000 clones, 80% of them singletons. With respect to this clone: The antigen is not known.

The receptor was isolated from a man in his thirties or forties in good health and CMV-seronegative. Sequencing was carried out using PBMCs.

In DNA, the CDR3 is TGTGCTGGACAGGGGTCCCCAGAGCAGTACTTC. Residues: CAGQGSPEQYF. This sequence joins TRBV21-1 and TRBJ2-7; TRBD1, as called in the table, went unchecked against the DNA. TRBV21-1 constitutes a pseudogene. The CDR3 has 11 amino acids.